Presented here are 5 T cell receptor beta chains from one specimen sequenced in a study of technical replicates of blood from a handful of donors. The assay was immunoSEQ multiplex PCR, and TCRdb's table has in-frame clones only and misses some. Here the sample spans tens of thousands of clones, approximately 96% being singletons. Material: T cells isolated from PBMCs. The receptors originated from a human donor in good health.

The CDR3 reads CASSLTSDNEQFF. The CDR3 coding sequence is TGTGCCAGCAGTTTAACTAGTGACAATGAGCAGTTCTTC. The J gene is TRBJ2-1, the V gene TRBV27, with TRBD2 as a possible D gene (5 bases). With 2 bases removed from V and 5 bases from J, the gap between germline ends came to 7 bases. This CDR3 spans 13 amino acids. CDR1 and CDR2 from the germline V gene are MNHEY and SMNVEV (reference sequence).

This CDR3 is CASSFTGADEQFF. The CDR3 DNA reads TGTGCCAGCAGTTTTACAGGGGCCGATGAGCAGTTCTTC. The chain links TRBV6-5 to TRBJ2-1; 7 bases match TRBD1. CDR1 and CDR2 (germline): MNHEY, SVGAGI. V lost 4 bases, J lost 8 bases, and 5 bases stayed unmatched. The CDR3 runs 13 residues.

The chain recombines TRBV4-3 with TRBJ2-7; D gene unclear. V shed 0 bases and J shed 2 bases, with 11 bases lying between them. The CDR3 has 15 residues. From germline, CDR1 is LGHNA and CDR2 YSLEER. In DNA form, the CDR3 reads TGCGCCAGCAGCCAAGACAGACACCCGACCTACGAGCAGTACTTC. It is translated as CASSQDRHPTYEQYF.

CDR3 residues: CASSYSAATDTQYF. The DNA for the CDR3 is TGTGCCAGCAGTTACTCGGCGGCTACAGATACGCAGTATTTT. The genes are TRBV6-5 and TRBJ2-3, with no clear D. V lost 0 bases and J lost 3, with 7 bases in between. CDR1 and CDR2 from the germline V gene are MNHEY and SVGAGI. This CDR3 has 14 amino acids.

V gene TRBV23-1 combines with J gene TRBJ2-7; D may be TRBD2 (5 bases). TRBV23-1 is marked as an open reading frame, function uncertain. The CDR3 contains 15 residues. The V gene lost 3 bases and the J gene lost 6 bases, with 18 bases spanning the gap. CDR3 DNA: TGCGCCAGCAGTCACGGGAATCGGTCCTTGGGCGAGCAGTACTTC. It encodes CASSHGNRSLGEQYF.